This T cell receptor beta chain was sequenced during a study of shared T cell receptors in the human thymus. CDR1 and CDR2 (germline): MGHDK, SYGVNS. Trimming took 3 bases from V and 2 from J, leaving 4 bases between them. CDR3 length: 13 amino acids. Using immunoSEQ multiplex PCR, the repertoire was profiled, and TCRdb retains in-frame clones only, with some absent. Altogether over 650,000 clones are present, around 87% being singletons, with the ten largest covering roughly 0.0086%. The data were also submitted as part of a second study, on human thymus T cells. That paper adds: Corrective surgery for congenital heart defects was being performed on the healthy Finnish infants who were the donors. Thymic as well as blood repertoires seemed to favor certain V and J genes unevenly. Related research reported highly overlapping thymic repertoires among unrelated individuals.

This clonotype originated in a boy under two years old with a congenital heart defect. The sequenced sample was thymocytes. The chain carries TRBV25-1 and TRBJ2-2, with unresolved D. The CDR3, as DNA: TGTGCCAGCAGTGACTTTAACACCGGGGAGCTGTTTTTT. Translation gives CASSDFNTGELFF.